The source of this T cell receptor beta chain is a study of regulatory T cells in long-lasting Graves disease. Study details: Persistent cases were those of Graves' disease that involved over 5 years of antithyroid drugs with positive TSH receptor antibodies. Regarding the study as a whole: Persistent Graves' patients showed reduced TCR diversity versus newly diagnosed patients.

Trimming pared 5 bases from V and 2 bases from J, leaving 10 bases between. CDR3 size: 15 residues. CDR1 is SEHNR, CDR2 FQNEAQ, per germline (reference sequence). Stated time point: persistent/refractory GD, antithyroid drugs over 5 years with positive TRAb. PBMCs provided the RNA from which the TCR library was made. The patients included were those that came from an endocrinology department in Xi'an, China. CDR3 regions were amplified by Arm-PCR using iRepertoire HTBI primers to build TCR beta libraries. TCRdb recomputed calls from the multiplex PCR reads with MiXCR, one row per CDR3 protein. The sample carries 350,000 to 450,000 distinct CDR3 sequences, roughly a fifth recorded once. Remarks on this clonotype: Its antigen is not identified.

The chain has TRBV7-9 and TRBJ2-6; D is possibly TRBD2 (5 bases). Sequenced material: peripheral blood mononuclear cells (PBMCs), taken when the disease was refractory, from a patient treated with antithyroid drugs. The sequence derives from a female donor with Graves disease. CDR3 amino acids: CASSPVEAGANVLTF. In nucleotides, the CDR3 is TGTGCCAGCAGCCCGGTGGAGGCTGGGGCCAACGTCCTGACTTTC.